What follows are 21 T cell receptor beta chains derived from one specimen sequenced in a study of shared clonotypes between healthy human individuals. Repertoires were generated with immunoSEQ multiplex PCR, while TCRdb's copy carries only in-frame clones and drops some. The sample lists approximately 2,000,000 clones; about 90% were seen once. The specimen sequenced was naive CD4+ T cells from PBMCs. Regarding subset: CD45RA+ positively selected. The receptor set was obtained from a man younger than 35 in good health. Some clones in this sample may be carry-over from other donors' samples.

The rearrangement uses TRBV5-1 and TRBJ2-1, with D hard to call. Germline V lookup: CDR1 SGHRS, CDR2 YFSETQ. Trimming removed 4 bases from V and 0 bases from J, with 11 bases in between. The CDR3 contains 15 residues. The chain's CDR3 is CASSHPEHSYNEQFF. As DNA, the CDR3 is TGCGCCAGCAGCCACCCAGAACACTCCTACAATGAGCAGTTCTTC. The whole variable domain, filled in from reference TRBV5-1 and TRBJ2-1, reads KAGVTQTPRYLIKTRGQQVTLSCSPISGHRSVSWYQQTPGQGLQFLFEYFSETQRNKGNFPGRFSGRQFSNSRSEMNVSTLELGDSALYLCASSHPEHSYNEQFFGPGTRLTVL.

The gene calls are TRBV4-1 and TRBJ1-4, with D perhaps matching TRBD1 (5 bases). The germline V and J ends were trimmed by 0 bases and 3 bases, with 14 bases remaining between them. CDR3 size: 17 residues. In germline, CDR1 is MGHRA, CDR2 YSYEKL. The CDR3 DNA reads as TGCGCCAGCAGCCAAGATAGCGGGGCAGGGCCTAATGAAAAACTGTTTTTT. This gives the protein CASSQDSGAGPNEKLFF.

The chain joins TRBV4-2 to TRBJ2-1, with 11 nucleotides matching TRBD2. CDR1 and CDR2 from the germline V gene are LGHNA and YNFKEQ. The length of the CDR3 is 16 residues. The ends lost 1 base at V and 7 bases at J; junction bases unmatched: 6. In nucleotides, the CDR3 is TGTGCCAGCAGCCAAGTCCGGCCTAGCGGGAGGAATGAGCAGTTCTTC. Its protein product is CASSQVRPSGRNEQFF.

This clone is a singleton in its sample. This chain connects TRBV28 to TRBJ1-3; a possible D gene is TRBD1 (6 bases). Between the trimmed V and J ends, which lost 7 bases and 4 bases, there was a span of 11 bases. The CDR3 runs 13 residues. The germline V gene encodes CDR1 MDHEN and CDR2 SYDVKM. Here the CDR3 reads CASTRTAGNTIYF. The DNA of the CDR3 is TGTGCCAGCACCAGGACAGCCGGAAACACCATATATTTT.

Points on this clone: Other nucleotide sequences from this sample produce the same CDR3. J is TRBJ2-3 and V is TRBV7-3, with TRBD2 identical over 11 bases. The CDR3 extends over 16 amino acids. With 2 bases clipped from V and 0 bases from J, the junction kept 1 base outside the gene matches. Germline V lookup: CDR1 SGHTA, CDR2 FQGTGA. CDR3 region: CASSLGTSGSTDTQYF. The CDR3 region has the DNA TGTGCCAGCAGCTTAGGGACTAGCGGAAGCACAGATACGCAGTATTTT.

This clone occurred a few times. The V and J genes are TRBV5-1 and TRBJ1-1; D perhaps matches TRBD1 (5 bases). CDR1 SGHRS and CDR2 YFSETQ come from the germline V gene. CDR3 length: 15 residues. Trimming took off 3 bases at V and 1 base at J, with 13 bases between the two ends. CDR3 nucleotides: TGCGCCAGCAGCTGGCAGGGTGTCAAGAACACTGAAGCTTTCTTT. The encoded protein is CASSWQGVKNTEAFF.

The CDR3 sequence: CACPGNGRAAYNEQFF. The CDR3 DNA follows: TGTGCCTGCCCGGGGAACGGGAGGGCTGCCTACAATGAGCAGTTCTTC. The chain links TRBV30 to TRBJ2-1; 8 positions agree with TRBD2. V shed 6 bases, J shed 2 bases, and the junction held 12 bases outside the gene matches. CDR3 length: 16 residues. Germline V gives CDR1 GTSNPN, CDR2 SVGIG (reference sequence).

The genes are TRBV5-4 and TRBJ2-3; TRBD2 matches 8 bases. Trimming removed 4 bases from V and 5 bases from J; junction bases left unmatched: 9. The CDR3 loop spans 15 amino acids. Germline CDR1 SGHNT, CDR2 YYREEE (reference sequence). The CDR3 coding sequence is TGTGCCAGCAGCCCGCTTAGCGGGAATAAAGATACGCAGTATTTT. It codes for CASSPLSGNKDTQYF. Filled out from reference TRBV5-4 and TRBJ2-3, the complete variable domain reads ETGVTQSPTHLIKTRGQQVTLRCSSQSGHNTVSWYQQALGQGPQFIFQYYREEENGRGNFPPRFSGLQFPNYSSELNVNALELDDSALYLCASSPLSGNKDTQYFGPGTRLTVL.

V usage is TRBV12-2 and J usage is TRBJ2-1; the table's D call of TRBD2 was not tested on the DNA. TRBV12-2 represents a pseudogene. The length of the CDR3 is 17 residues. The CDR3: CASRSSSGRAVYNEQFF. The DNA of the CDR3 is TGTGCAAGTCGCTCATCTAGCGGGAGGGCCGTTTACAATGAGCAGTTCTTC.

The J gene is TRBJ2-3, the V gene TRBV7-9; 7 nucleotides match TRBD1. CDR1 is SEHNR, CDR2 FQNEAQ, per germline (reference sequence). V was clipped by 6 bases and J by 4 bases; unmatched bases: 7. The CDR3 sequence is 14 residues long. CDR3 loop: CASSNRGSADTQYF. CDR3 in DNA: TGTGCCAGCAGTAACAGGGGTAGCGCAGATACGCAGTATTTT.

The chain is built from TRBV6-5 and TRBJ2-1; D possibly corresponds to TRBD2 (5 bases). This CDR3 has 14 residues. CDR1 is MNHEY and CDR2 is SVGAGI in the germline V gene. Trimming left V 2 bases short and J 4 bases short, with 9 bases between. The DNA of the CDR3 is TGTGCCAGCAGTTACCGGGATCAGTACAATGAGCAGTTCTTC. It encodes CASSYRDQYNEQFF.

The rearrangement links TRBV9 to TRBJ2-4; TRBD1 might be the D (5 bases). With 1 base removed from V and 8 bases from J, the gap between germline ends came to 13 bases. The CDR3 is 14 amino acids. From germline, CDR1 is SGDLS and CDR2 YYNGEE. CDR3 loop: CASSVQGVEDIQYF. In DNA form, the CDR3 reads TGTGCCAGCAGCGTACAAGGGGTCGAGGACATTCAGTACTTC.

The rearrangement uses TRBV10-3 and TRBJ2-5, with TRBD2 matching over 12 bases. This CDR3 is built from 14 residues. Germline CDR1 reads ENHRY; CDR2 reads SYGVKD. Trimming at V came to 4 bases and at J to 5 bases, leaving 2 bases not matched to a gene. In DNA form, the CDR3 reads TGTGCCATCAGTGGACTAGCGGGAGTGGAGACCCAGTACTTC. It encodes CAISGLAGVETQYF.

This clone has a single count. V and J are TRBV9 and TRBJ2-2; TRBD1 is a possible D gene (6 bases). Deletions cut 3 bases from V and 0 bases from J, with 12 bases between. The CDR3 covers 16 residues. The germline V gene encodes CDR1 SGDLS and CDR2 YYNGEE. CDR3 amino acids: CASSGKQGPNTGELFF. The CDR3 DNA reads TGTGCCAGCAGCGGGAAACAGGGCCCGAACACCGGGGAGCTGTTTTTT.

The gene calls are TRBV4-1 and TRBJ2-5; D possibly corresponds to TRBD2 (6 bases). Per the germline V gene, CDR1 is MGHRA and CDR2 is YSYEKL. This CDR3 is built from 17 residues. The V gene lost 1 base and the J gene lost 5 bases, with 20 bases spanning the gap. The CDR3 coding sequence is TGCGCCAGCAGCCAAGGGGGCGGGGAGCGGTTAAAGGAGACCCAGTACTTC. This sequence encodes CASSQGGGERLKETQYF.

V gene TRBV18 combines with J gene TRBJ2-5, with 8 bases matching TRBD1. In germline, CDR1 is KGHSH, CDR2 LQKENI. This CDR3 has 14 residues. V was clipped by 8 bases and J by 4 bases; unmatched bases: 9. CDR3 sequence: CASRPGQGAETQYF. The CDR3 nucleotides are TGTGCCAGCAGACCGGGGCAGGGGGCAGAGACCCAGTACTTC. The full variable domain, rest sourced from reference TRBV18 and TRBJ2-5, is NAGVMQNPRHLVRRRGQEARLRCSPMKGHSHVYWYRQLPEEGLKFMVYLQKENIIDESGMPKERFSAEFPKEGPSILRIQQVVRGDSAAYFCASRPGQGAETQYFGPGTRLLVL.

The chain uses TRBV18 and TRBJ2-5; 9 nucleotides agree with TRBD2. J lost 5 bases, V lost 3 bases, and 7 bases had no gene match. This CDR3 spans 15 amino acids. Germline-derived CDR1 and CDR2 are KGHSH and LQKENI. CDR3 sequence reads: CASSPGLAGRETQYF. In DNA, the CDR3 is TGTGCCAGCTCACCTGGGCTAGCGGGACGGGAGACCCAGTACTTC. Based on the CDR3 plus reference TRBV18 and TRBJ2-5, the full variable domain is NAGVMQNPRHLVRRRGQEARLRCSPMKGHSHVYWYRQLPEEGLKFMVYLQKENIIDESGMPKERFSAEFPKEGPSILRIQQVVRGDSAAYFCASSPGLAGRETQYFGPGTRLLVL.

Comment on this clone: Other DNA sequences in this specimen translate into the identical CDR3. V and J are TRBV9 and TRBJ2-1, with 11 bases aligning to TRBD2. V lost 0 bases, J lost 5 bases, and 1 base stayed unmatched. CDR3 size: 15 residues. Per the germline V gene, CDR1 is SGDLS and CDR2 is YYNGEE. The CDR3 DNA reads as TGTGCCAGCAGCGTAGGACTAGCGGGGAACAATGAGCAGTTCTTC. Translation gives CASSVGLAGNNEQFF.

In DNA, the CDR3 is TGTGCCAGCAGCTCCGGCGGGGGGTACTCTGGAAACACCATATATTTT. The encoded protein is CASSSGGGYSGNTIYF. This chain connects TRBV5-4 to TRBJ1-3; perhaps TRBD1 as D (5 bases). This CDR3 region has 16 residues. The V gene's germline CDR1 is SGHNT and CDR2 YYREEE (reference sequence). V was shortened by 3 bases and J by 0 bases, with 13 bases between the two germline ends.

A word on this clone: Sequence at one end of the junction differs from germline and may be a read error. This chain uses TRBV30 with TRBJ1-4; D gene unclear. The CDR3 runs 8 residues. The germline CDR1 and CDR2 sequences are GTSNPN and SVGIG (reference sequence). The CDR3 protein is CAWSGTVF. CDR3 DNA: TGTGCCTGGAGTGGAACTGTTTTT.

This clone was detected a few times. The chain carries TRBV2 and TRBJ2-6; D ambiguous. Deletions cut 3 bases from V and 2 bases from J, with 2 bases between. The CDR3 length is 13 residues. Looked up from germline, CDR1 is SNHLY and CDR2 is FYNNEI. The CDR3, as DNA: TGTGCCAGCAGTGAGGCTGGGGCCAACGTCCTGACTTTC. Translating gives CASSEAGANVLTF.